This T cell receptor (beta chain) came from a study of blood T cell repertoires in COVID-19. Germline values: CDR1 SGHNT, CDR2 YENEEA. The CDR3 runs to 15 residues. The junction had 10 bases not matched to a gene; V was cut back by 4 bases and J by 5 bases. Assay used: immunoSEQ multiplex PCR; TCRdb lists only in-frame clones, some missing. Seen here are about 38,000 clones, about 88% observed once, and the top ten hold approximately 32%. The sample was peripheral blood. V gene TRBV11-3 combines with J gene TRBJ2-7; 8 bases map to TRBD1. This sequence originates from a man aged 65-85 years with active COVID-19. This CDR3 reads CASSSGQGAVNEQYF. The CDR3 coding sequence is TGTGCCAGCAGCTCCGGGCAGGGGGCGGTAAACGAGCAGTACTTC.